Reported below is one T cell receptor beta chain. The data were obtained in a study of OX40 agonist ivuxolimab in advanced cancers. The overall study: Subjects had a mean age of around 60 years, with a range of about 23 to 85; around 83% were male.

The assay was immunoSEQ multiplex PCR, and TCRdb's table has in-frame clones only and misses some. The table includes approximately 77,000 clones, around 90% detected once. The germline V gene has CDR1 LGHNA and CDR2 YNFKEQ. The germline V and J ends were trimmed by 2 bases and 1 base, with 11 bases remaining between them. CDR3 length: 15 residues. Any history of autoimmune disease or systemic immunosuppression disqualified patients. This specimen consisted of CD4+ or CD8+ T cells sorted from blood, obtained in a trial of the OX40 agonist ivuxolimab. J is TRBJ1-1 and V is TRBV4-2, with D unresolved. The receptor's source is an adult with an advanced solid tumor such as melanoma, head and neck, liver or kidney cancer. CDR3 residues: CASSQTRQQNTEAFF. CDR3 nucleotide sequence: TGTGCCAGCAGCCAAACCCGGCAACAGAACACTGAAGCTTTCTTT.